What follows describes a single T cell receptor beta chain. Its antigen is not known. The data originate from a study of chemoradiotherapy in HPV16-positive cancers. Broader study findings: During treatment, candidate HPV-specific clones and E7-related motifs expanded in tumor.

Samples were taken several times over chemoradiotherapy. Assay: immunoSEQ multiplex PCR; the TCRdb copy retains only in-frame clones and omits some. The data hold some 12,000 clones, with roughly 78% observed a single time. The CDR3 covers 18 residues. V was shortened by 4 bases and J by 1 base, with 20 bases between the two germline ends. CDR1 and CDR2 (germline): GTSNPN, SVGIG (reference sequence). The receptor's source is a human donor with HPV-associated anogenital cancer. The J gene is TRBJ2-6, the V gene TRBV30, with D maybe TRBD2 (5 bases). The sample was taken from a patient who underwent chemoradiotherapy. The CDR3 bases are TGTGCCTGGACCACGGGGTGGCGTGGGTTATCTGGGGCCAACGTCCTGACTTTC. Its protein product is CAWTTGWRGLSGANVLTF.